This TCR beta chain appears in the sequencing data of a study of T cells in Graves' hyperthyroidism and ophthalmopathy (dated by TCRdb to the late 2010s). About the full investigation: Peripheral blood was sampled at the time of initial diagnosis, prior to any treatment. In addition, the study compared T-cell repertoires in thyroid tissue and in blood from six Graves' hyperthyroidism patients. The 100 or so discovery patients were divided at random into training and test sets in a 7:3 ratio. Whether ophthalmopathy could be predicted prospectively was tested in an independent validation cohort made up of about 20 hyperthyroidism patients plus 17 patients who later progressed to ophthalmopathy. TCR V-J signatures able to tell the groups apart were searched for in a discovery cohort of 90 to 100 patients, of whom 43 had Graves' ophthalmopathy and around 57 had stable Graves' hyperthyroidism. The paper describes TCR Vbeta CDR3 sequencing of 135 peripheral blood samples, made up of some 42 ophthalmopathy patients, more than 70 hyperthyroidism patients and 17 progressor patients. After blood sampling, hyperthyroidism patients were treated with methimazole at a starting dose of 30 mg daily, and ophthalmopathy patients were treated with high-dose intravenous methylprednisolone. Points the paper makes about the study in general: Ophthalmopathy was separated from stable hyperthyroidism by a 13 V-J signature model, with about 88% sensitivity and about 81% specificity obtained in cross-validation and 80%/75% obtained in testing. In validation, the model predicted progression to ophthalmopathy a median of roughly 6.5 months before onset, with roughly 70% sensitivity and 72.22% specificity. Most expanded thyroid clonotypes (frequency above 0.001) were also detected in blood, a finding suggesting that blood repertoires may reflect thyroid immune responses. No statistical method was used to fix the sample size in advance, and group allocation was not hidden from the investigators.

In the ophthalmopathy patients, disease was moderately to severely active, with a Clinical Activity Score of 3 or more, a NOSPECS grade of 4 or more, and a duration of less than 3 months. Patients with uncontrolled infections, other autoimmune diseases, pregnancy or lactation were excluded. Clinical symptoms, serum thyroxine and TRAb, thyroid ultrasound, and orbital computed tomography formed the basis for the diagnoses. PBMCs were separated from 10 ml of fresh peripheral blood using Ficoll-Paque density gradient centrifugation. Total RNA was extracted using Trizol reagent, and RNA quality was assessed on an Agilent 2100 Bioanalyzer. TCR beta CDR3 regions were amplified from RNA transcripts. For the first round of RT-PCR on the TCR CDR3, the HTBI primer set was used together with the Qiagen OneStep RT-PCR kit. A second multiplex PCR round built the libraries, followed by size selection and purification. Libraries were sequenced paired-end with 100 bp reads on an Illumina HiSeq2000. As for the authors' bioinformatics: SOAPnuke was used to process the raw data, throwing out any read that contained adapters or uncalled bases, had a mean Phred below 15, or lacked an exact constant-primer or identifier match. High-quality paired reads were merged with COPE v1.2.5, and unique nucleotide sequences were defined as clonotypes. MiTCR v1.1 was used to align clonotypes to the IMGT TRBV, TRBD and TRBJ reference segments. The analysis was restricted to V-J combinations with a frequency above 0.0001, which together covered 99% to 99.2% of the repertoires. A TCS score was defined as the ratio between F50 (clonal expansion) and ExV (chaos), using BLOSUM62-based TCRdist between CDR3 peptides within each V-J. Welch's t-statistics and random forest reduced fewer than 550 V-J features to under 15, which were used in a naive Bayes classifier (R e1071). The public reads were quality trimmed at Q25 with fastp and then assembled into clones with MiXCR by TCRdb, keeping productive beta chains. One record per CDR3 amino acid sequence lists the most common genes and DNA. These V and J calls originate from TCRdb's pipeline instead of the authors' own analysis. The sample table lists 600,000 or so distinct CDR3 sequences, approximately 15% of them with a count of one. The ten largest account for under 15% of the sample.

The CDR3 covers 15 residues, taking in both the cysteine and the phenylalanine. CDR3 DNA only is kept here, 45 bases in frame from base 1. V is pared back by 3 bases and J by 4 bases, with 13 bases lying between the germline termini. The germline V gene sets CDR1 to ENHRY and CDR2 to SYGVKD. Regarding this clonotype: It lacks a known antigen. The input lacks base qualities; no much larger clone sits a single base away.

The sample was blood. The source of this sequence is a woman aged 45-65 years with Graves' ophthalmopathy. The sequence is built from TRBV10-3 and TRBJ1-5, with TRBD1 as a weak D call on 6 bases. For the CDR3, the sequence is CAISDSQGGNQPQHF. The DNA sequence follows: TGTGCCATCAGTGATTCACAGGGTGGAAATCAGCCCCAGCATTTT.